This T cell receptor beta chain was identified in a study of T cell changes during pregnancy in multiple sclerosis. The CDR3 sequence is 15 residues long. In germline, CDR1 is MGHRA, CDR2 YSYEKL. The V gene end was trimmed by 4 bases and the J gene end by 9 bases; junction bases not matched to a gene: 9. Only in-frame clones appear in the TCRdb table, and some are missing; sequencing was by immunoSEQ multiplex PCR. Among around 80,000 clones, about 91% were seen once, and the ten largest hold 1.4%. The source was peripheral blood, collected before pregnancy. The rearrangement joins TRBV4-1 to TRBJ2-1, with TRBD2 matching 10 bases. The sequence was obtained from a female donor with multiple sclerosis, enrolled in a pregnancy study. DNA for the CDR3: TGCGCCAGCAGCCGTACTAGCGGGGCCCCTAGTGAGCAGTTCTTC. Protein: CASSRTSGAPSEQFF.